A selection of T cell receptor beta chains follows, all from one sample in a study of technical replicates of blood from a few donors. Assay: immunoSEQ multiplex PCR; the TCRdb copy retains only in-frame clones and omits some. Among tens of thousands of clones listed, roughly 93% were seen once. Sequenced: T cells isolated from PBMCs. Receptor source: a human donor in good health. Each CDR3 is given with its conserved first and last residue. D genes are given only for firm matches. Some rows have no size entry. The others give once, few or many, or a class for an expanded clone.

j_call d_call clone_size v_call cdr3_aa cdr3_nt
TRBJ1-3 . . TRBV28 CASSTLTGVSGNTIYF TGTGCCAGCAGCACCCTCACCGGGGTCTCTGGAAACACCATATATTTT
TRBJ2-7 . few TRBV2 CASSGGSGRYYEQYF TGTGCCAGCAGTGGTGGTAGCGGCAGATACTACGAGCAGTACTTC
TRBJ2-1 TRBD2 . TRBV13 CASSIRPGTRAYNEQFF TGTGCCAGCAGCATAAGACCCGGGACTAGGGCCTACAATGAGCAGTTCTTC
TRBJ1-3 . . TRBV4-1 CASSQAPPGGGIDGNTIYF TGCGCCAGCAGCCAAGCGCCTCCCGGGGGGGGAATTGATGGAAACACCATATATTTT
TRBJ1-1 . few TRBV6-5 CASSSPGGLGAFF TGTGCCAGCAGTTCCCCGGGGGGGCTCGGAGCTTTCTTT
TRBJ1-2 . . TRBV30 CAWSVQGSNYGYTF TGTGCCTGGAGTGTACAGGGTTCTAACTATGGCTACACCTTC
TRBJ2-3 TRBD1 . TRBV30 CAWKPPGTASPTDTQYF TGTGCCTGGAAACCTCCCGGGACAGCATCCCCCACAGATACGCAGTATTTT
TRBJ2-3 TRBD1 . TRBV4-1 CASSLGQEQGYTQYF TGCGCCAGCAGCCTCGGACAGGAGCAGGGGTATACGCAGTATTTT
TRBJ1-1 TRBD1 . TRBV6-4 CASSDGTGTLNTEAFF TGTGCCAGCAGTGACGGGACAGGGACCTTGAACACTGAAGCTTTCTTT
TRBJ2-1 TRBD2 . TRBV18 CASSPRGASGSFEQFF TGTGCCAGCTCACCACGCGGGGCTAGCGGGAGTTTTGAGCAGTTCTTC
TRBJ1-6 . . TRBV30 CAWSGVGPYNSPLHF TGTGCCTGGAGTGGGGTGGGGCCTTATAATTCACCCCTCCACTTT
TRBJ2-3 TRBD1 . TRBV5-8 CASSSGTDTGAMGTDTQYF TGTGCCAGCAGCTCCGGGACAGATACAGGGGCAATGGGCACAGATACGCAGTATTTT
TRBJ1-1 TRBD1 once TRBV7-6 CASRDREWVNTEAFF TGTGCCAGCAGGGACAGGGAATGGGTGAACACTGAAGCTTTCTTT
TRBJ2-7 TRBD1 . TRBV10-3 CAISDRDALSEQYF TGTGCCATCAGCGACAGGGATGCCCTGAGCGAGCAGTACTTC
TRBJ1-6 TRBD1 . TRBV12-5 CASGLKGTGNYNSPLHF TGTGCTAGTGGTTTAAAAGGGACAGGGAATTATAATTCACCCCTCCACTTT
TRBJ1-2 . . TRBV6-6 CASSYVDGYTF TGTGCCAGCAGTTACGTCGATGGCTACACCTTC
TRBJ1-2 . . TRBV7-6 CASSLEVSGGGYTF TGTGCCAGCAGCTTGGAGGTGTCCGGGGGTGGCTACACCTTC
TRBJ2-1 . . TRBV27 CASSYRATYNEQFF TGTGCCAGCAGTTACAGAGCCACCTACAATGAGCAGTTCTTC